This record covers a single T cell receptor beta chain. This sample was included in a study of blood T cell repertoires in COVID-19. Across the study: Donors in the United States, Italy and Spain gave samples during acute or convalescent COVID-19. The cDNA or gDNA used as material had been derived from T cells, B-cell-depleted T cells, or PBMCs.

Per the germline V gene, CDR1 is KGHSH and CDR2 is LQKENI. The length of the CDR3 is 15 residues. V was pared by 3 bases and J by 6 bases, with 8 bases of the junction left unmatched. In the authors' methods: The assay estimated nucleated cells by amplifying reference gene primers. Libraries were prepared by immunoSEQ multiplex PCR; TCRdb keeps only in-frame clonotypes and omits some of them. V, J and clone size are taken as reported in that table, and D and trimming were inferred from the DNA itself. The sample shows 300,000 or so clones, 88% of them seen only once. The rearrangement links TRBV18 to TRBJ2-7; 10 bases map to TRBD2. This TCR came from a woman in her 30s who had recovered from COVID-19. Material for sequencing was peripheral blood. In DNA form, the CDR3 reads TGTGCCAGCTCACCGGCTCTAGCGGGGGAAGGCGAGCAGTACTTC. Protein: CASSPALAGEGEQYF. The entire variable domain, with the rest obtained from reference TRBV18 and TRBJ2-7, is as follows: NAGVMQNPRHLVRRRGQEARLRCSPMKGHSHVYWYRQLPEEGLKFMVYLQKENIIDESGMPKERFSAEFPKEGPSILRIQQVVRGDSAAYFCASSPALAGEGEQYFGPGTRLTVT.